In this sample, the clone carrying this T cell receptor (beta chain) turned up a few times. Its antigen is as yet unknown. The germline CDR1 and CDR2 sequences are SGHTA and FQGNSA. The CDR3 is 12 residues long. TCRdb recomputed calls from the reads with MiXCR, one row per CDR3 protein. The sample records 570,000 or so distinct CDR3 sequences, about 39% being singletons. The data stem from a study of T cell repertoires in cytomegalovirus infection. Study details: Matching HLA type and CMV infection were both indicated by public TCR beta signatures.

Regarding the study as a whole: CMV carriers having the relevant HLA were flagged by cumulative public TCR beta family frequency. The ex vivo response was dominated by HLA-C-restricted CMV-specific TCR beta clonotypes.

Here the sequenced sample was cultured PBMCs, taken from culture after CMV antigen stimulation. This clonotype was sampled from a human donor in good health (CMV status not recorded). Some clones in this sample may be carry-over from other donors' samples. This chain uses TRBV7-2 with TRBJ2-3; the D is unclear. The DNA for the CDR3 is TGTGCTTCCTCACGGTGGGCAGATACGCAGTATTTT. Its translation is CASSRWADTQYF.